These 26 T cell receptor beta chains came from one sample sequenced in a study of T cells in Graves' hyperthyroidism and ophthalmopathy. Amplification yielded TCR beta CDR3 regions, with RNA transcripts as the source. RT-PCR in the first round (using the HTBI primer set) targeted the TCR CDR3. TCRdb reprocessed the multiplex PCR reads with MiXCR, giving one entry per CDR3 protein. The top ten hold around 18% of the sample, which has 500,000 to 600,000 distinct CDR3 sequences, over 15% seen once. Material for sequencing was blood. The receptors stem from a woman aged 18-29 years with Graves' hyperthyroidism.

J is TRBJ2-4 and V is TRBV28, with TRBD2 identical over 8 bases. The CDR3 covers 15 residues. After removal of 2 bases from V and 9 bases from J, the junction contained 9 bases not matched to a gene. Germline CDR1 reads MDHEN; CDR2 reads SYDVKM. The CDR3 DNA reads as TGTGCCAGCAGTTTAATTCGGGAGGGCCGGGGCATTCAGTACTTC. Its translation is CASSLIREGRGIQYF.

This clonotype was seen repeatedly, ten times or more. The chain combines TRBV20-1 with TRBJ2-5; 8 positions match TRBD2. CDR1 and CDR2 from the germline V gene are DFQATT and SNEGSKA (reference sequence). This CDR3 spans 14 amino acids. Trimming removed 1 base from V and 4 bases from J; junction bases left unmatched: 5. DNA for the CDR3: TGCAGTGCTAGAGCGACGGGAGGGGCAGAGACCCAGTACTTC. This codes for CSARATGGAETQYF.

V is TRBV6-2 or TRBV6-3 and J is TRBJ1-4, with TRBD1 identical over 9 bases. Looked up from germline, CDR1 is MNHEY and CDR2 is SVGEGT. V was clipped by 0 bases and J by 8 bases; unmatched bases: 7. The CDR3 sequence is 16 residues long. DNA for the CDR3: TGTGCCAGCAGTTACTCGGCCGGGACAGGGTGGGAAAAACTGTTTTTT. Translating gives CASSYSAGTGWEKLFF.

This clonotype was detected many times. The V gene is TRBV24-1, the J gene TRBJ2-1; 12 bases fit TRBD1. Germline V gene lookup returns CDR1 KGHDR and CDR2 SFDVKD. The CDR3 has 15 amino acids. The trim removed 8 bases at V and 6 bases at J, leaving 7 bases unmatched. The CDR3 DNA sequence: TGTGCCACCATGGGGACAGGGGGCAGTTTCAATGAGCAGTTCTTC. Its translation is CATMGTGGSFNEQFF.

The genes are TRBV12-3 or TRBV12-4 and TRBJ2-2; D may be TRBD2 (7 bases). The length of the CDR3 is 16 residues. The V end was cut by 8 bases, the J end by 4 bases, with 20 bases between. The chain's CDR3 is CASRERGGRGTGELFF. The CDR3 region has the DNA TGTGCCAGCCGAGAAAGGGGGGGGCGGGGCACCGGGGAGCTGTTTTTT.

Comment on this clonotype: A junction end diverges from the germline sequence, so it may reflect a read error. The chain couples TRBV5-1 to TRBJ1-1, with D possibly being TRBD1 (5 bases). The CDR3 spans 19 residues. The germline gives CDR1 SGHRS, CDR2 YFSETQ. The CDR3 DNA sequence: TGCGCCAGCAGCCTGGGTTCCGTTTCGGCACGGGGCGTGAACACTGAAGTTTTCTTT. Its translation: CASSLGSVSARGVNTEVFF.

This clonotype was counted many times. The rearrangement joins TRBV7-9 to TRBJ2-7; no definite D call. Germline V CDR1 and CDR2: SEHNR, FQNEAQ (reference sequence). The germline V and J ends were trimmed by 1 base and 0 bases, with 4 bases remaining between them. The CDR3 is 13 amino acids. The CDR3 DNA reads TGTGCCAGCAGCTTAGGGGCCTCCTACGAGCAGTACTTC. It specifies CASSLGASYEQYF.

V and J are TRBV7-9 and TRBJ1-1; TRBD1 agrees at 7 bases. The V gene end was trimmed by 5 bases and the J gene end by 0 bases; junction bases not matched to a gene: 6. Germline V gives CDR1 SEHNR, CDR2 FQNEAQ (reference sequence). The CDR3 length is 15 residues. The CDR3 DNA reads TGTGCCAGCAGCCGCGGGGACAGACTGAACACTGAAGCTTTCTTT. Translated, it gives CASSRGDRLNTEAFF. Using reference TRBV7-9 and TRBJ1-1 for the parts outside the CDR3, the full variable domain is DTGVSQNPRHKITKRGQNVTFRCDPISEHNRLYWYRQTLGQGPEFLTYFQNEAQLEKSRLLSDRFSAERPKGSFSTLEIQRTEQGDSAMYLCASSRGDRLNTEAFFGQGTRLTVV.

This clonotype has only one observation. The J gene is TRBJ1-5, the V gene TRBV18; possible D gene TRBD1, 6 bases. Deletions cut 3 bases from V and 5 bases from J, with 17 bases between. Per germline, CDR1 KGHSH and CDR2 LQKENI. There are 16 residues in the CDR3. The CDR3 sequence is CASSPSGGARDQPQHF. The CDR3 DNA reads as TGTGCCAGCTCACCTTCGGGGGGGGCGCGGGATCAGCCCCAGCATTTT.

Only a few counts were recorded for this clonotype. The chain is built from TRBV7-9 and TRBJ2-3; 14 bases fit TRBD2. Per the germline V gene, CDR1 is SEHNR and CDR2 is FQNEAQ (reference sequence). The CDR3 is 18 amino acids. V lost 4 bases, J lost 2 bases, and 8 bases stayed unmatched. CDR3 in amino acids: CASSSGTSGRVFTDTQYF. In DNA, the CDR3 is TGTGCCAGCAGCTCCGGGACTAGCGGGAGAGTTTTCACAGATACGCAGTATTTT. Variable domain in full (rest from reference TRBV7-9 and TRBJ2-3): DTGVSQNPRHKITKRGQNVTFRCDPISEHNRLYWYRQTLGQGPEFLTYFQNEAQLEKSRLLSDRFSAERPKGSFSTLEIQRTEQGDSAMYLCASSSGTSGRVFTDTQYFGPGTRLTVL.

This clonotype occurred many times. V usage is TRBV12-3 or TRBV12-4 and J usage is TRBJ1-5, with D perhaps matching TRBD1 (5 bases). V lost 8 bases, J lost 0 bases, and 11 bases lay in between. The CDR3 is 14 residues long. The CDR3 sequence is CASGAGDSNQPQHF. The CDR3 nucleotides read TGTGCCAGCGGGGCGGGGGATAGCAATCAGCCCCAGCATTTT.

CDR3 protein: CSARVPGTSANEQFF. DNA of the CDR3: TGCAGTGCTAGGGTCCCCGGGACTAGCGCGAATGAGCAGTTCTTC. The rearrangement joins TRBV20-1 to TRBJ2-1, with 10 bases matching TRBD2. The CDR3 consists of 15 residues. The germline gives CDR1 DFQATT, CDR2 SNEGSKA (reference sequence). The V segment lost 3 bases and the J segment 7 bases; nucleotides outside the gene matches: 9.

The rearrangement links TRBV29-1 to TRBJ2-1; 7 positions match TRBD1. The V and J ends lost 1 base and 6 bases, in that order; junction bases with no gene match: 9. CDR1 is SQVTM, CDR2 ANQGSEA, per germline. This CDR3 is 15 amino acids long. CDR3 DNA sequence: TGCAGCGTTGAAGGGCGACAGGGTGGGTTCAATGAGCAGTTCTTC. It encodes CSVEGRQGGFNEQFF.

This chain uses TRBV20-1 with TRBJ1-6; 7 nucleotides match TRBD1. After removal of 0 bases from V and 7 bases from J, the junction contained 9 bases not matched to a gene. This CDR3 contains 16 residues. CDR1 is DFQATT, CDR2 SNEGSKA, per germline (reference sequence). CDR3 in DNA: TGCAGTGCTAGAGATCTAGGGGGCGGAGGAAATTCACCCCTCCACTTT. It yields the protein CSARDLGGGGNSPLHF.

This clonotype was observed at least ten times. The chain uses TRBV6-5 and TRBJ1-2, with D hard to call. The CDR3 extends over 13 amino acids. From germline, CDR1 is MNHEY and CDR2 SVGAGI. Trimming removed 0 bases at V and 8 bases at J, with 10 bases between. The CDR3 reads CASSYSANYGYTF. The CDR3 DNA sequence: TGTGCCAGCAGTTACTCCGCGAATTACGGCTACACCTTC.

J is TRBJ2-6 and V is TRBV18; unclear D gene. The CDR3 is 15 amino acids. Trimming took 1 base from V and 0 from J, leaving 4 bases between them. CDR1 and CDR2 (germline): KGHSH, LQKENI. DNA of the CDR3: TGTGCCAGCTCACCACGTCACTCTGGGGCCAACGTCCTGACTTTC. Translating gives CASSPRHSGANVLTF. The full variable domain, its missing parts supplied by reference TRBV18 and TRBJ2-6, is NAGVMQNPRHLVRRRGQEARLRCSPMKGHSHVYWYRQLPEEGLKFMVYLQKENIIDESGMPKERFSAEFPKEGPSILRIQQVVRGDSAAYFCASSPRHSGANVLTFGAGSRLTVL.

This clonotype was detected a few times. CDR3 coding DNA: TGTGCCAGCAGTGAGGACCCTACGAGTGGAAACACCATATATTTT. It codes for CASSEDPTSGNTIYF. The chain employs TRBV6-1 and TRBJ1-3; D not resolved. V lost 3 bases, J lost 3 bases, and 12 bases lay in between. Germline V gene sequence: CDR1 MNHNS, CDR2 SASEGT. This CDR3 has 15 residues.

This clonotype was detected a few times. The chain combines TRBV28 with TRBJ1-4, with 10 bases matching TRBD1. The CDR3 consists of 14 residues. From germline, CDR1 is MDHEN and CDR2 SYDVKM. The V gene end was trimmed by 5 bases and the J gene end by 5 bases; junction bases not matched to a gene: 2. CDR3 nucleotide sequence: TGTGCCAGCAGTCAGGACAGGGGGAATGAAAAACTGTTTTTT. Its protein product is CASSQDRGNEKLFF.

This clonotype was picked up many times. The chain recombines TRBV6-1 with TRBJ2-1; TRBD2 matches 12 bases. Germline lookup yields CDR1 MNHNS and CDR2 SASEGT. This CDR3 region has 13 residues. V shed 10 bases and J 4 bases; nucleotides not matched to a gene: 2. In DNA form, the CDR3 reads TGTGCCATTGGACTAGCGGGGTACAATGAGCAGTTCTTC. It is translated as CAIGLAGYNEQFF.

This clonotype was counted between two and nine times. The V call is TRBV6-5, the J call TRBJ2-7; no firm D call. The CDR3 contains 15 residues. The V and J ends lost 2 bases and 7 bases respectively, with 18 bases between them. The germline V gene has CDR1 MNHEY and CDR2 SVGAGI. The CDR3 DNA follows: TGTGCCAGCAGTTACAGTTTTCGGCAGGTGGAGGAGCAGTACTTC. Translating gives CASSYSFRQVEEQYF.

This clonotype has at least ten counts. CDR3 amino acids: CASSLDLGFTEAFF. The CDR3 DNA follows: TGTGCCAGCAGCTTAGATCTAGGATTCACTGAAGCTTTCTTT. The chain carries TRBV11-2 and TRBJ1-1; D gene unclear. V dropped 0 bases and J dropped 4 bases, with 9 bases sitting between them. From germline, CDR1 is SGHAT and CDR2 FQNNGV. This CDR3 is built from 14 residues.

This clonotype has ten or more counts. The J gene is TRBJ1-1, the V gene TRBV5-1, with D unresolved. CDR1 and CDR2 (germline): SGHRS, YFSETQ. This CDR3 comprises 13 residues. V shed 4 bases and J shed 8 bases, with 15 bases lying between them. The CDR3 bases are TGCGCCAGCAGCGGGAATGCCGTCAGGGAAGCTTTCTTT. Amino acids: CASSGNAVREAFF.

The sample holds many counts of this clonotype. The chain joins TRBV7-2 to TRBJ1-2; possible D gene TRBD1, 5 bases. The CDR3 has 16 residues. Germline V gene sequence: CDR1 SGHTA, CDR2 FQGNSA. The V and J ends lost 4 bases and 4 bases respectively, with 19 bases between them. CDR3 loop: CASSSGTRVVGYGYTF. The CDR3 nucleotides are TGTGCCAGCAGCTCCGGGACCAGGGTAGTGGGCTATGGCTACACCTTC.

This clonotype came up many times. J is TRBJ2-1 and V is TRBV3-1; D is undetermined. The CDR3 extends over 14 amino acids. V lost 6 bases and J 0 bases, leaving 9 bases between the germline ends. Germline CDR1 reads LGHDT; CDR2 reads YNNKEL (reference sequence). As DNA, the CDR3 is TGTGCCAGCAGGGGATCGAGCTCCTACAATGAGCAGTTCTTC. Translated, it gives CASRGSSSYNEQFF.

This chain links TRBV14 with TRBJ2-7; possible D gene TRBD2, 5 bases. Trimming removed 4 bases at V and 0 bases at J, with 13 bases between. This CDR3 has 15 amino acids. Per germline, CDR1 SGHDN and CDR2 FVKESK. The chain's CDR3 is CASSPGLAFSYEQYF. The DNA for the CDR3 is TGTGCCAGCAGCCCCGGGCTAGCCTTCTCCTACGAGCAGTACTTC.

This clonotype was recorded a few times. The chain carries TRBV6-4 and TRBJ2-3; D tentatively reads TRBD1 or TRBD2 (5 bases each). The V end lost 3 bases, the J end lost 6 bases, and 16 bases lay between the germline ends. The CDR3 is 15 amino acids. CDR1 is MRHNA, CDR2 SNTAGT, per germline. CDR3 nucleotides: TGTGCCAGCAGTGAACAGACCGGGGCCACGGATACGCAGTATTTT. It encodes CASSEQTGATDTQYF.